These 30 T cell receptor beta chains originate from one sample sequenced in a study of T-cell memory formation after mild COVID-19. TCRdb redid the calling of the 5' RACE reads with MiXCR, one entry per CDR3 protein. The table records roughly 410,000 distinct CDR3 sequences, 20% to 25% of them present only once. The sample was PBMCs or a T cell subset sorted from them (not recorded which). These receptors all stem from an adult woman who had mild COVID-19 (a few samples of this study predate the infection). Cell type and time point are not known.

The chain is built from TRBV15 and TRBJ2-3; TRBD1 matches 8 bases. V lost 0 bases, J lost 8 bases, and 7 bases stayed unmatched. Germline V gene sequence: CDR1 LNHNV, CDR2 YYDKDF (reference sequence). This CDR3 has 15 residues. The CDR3 DNA is TGTGCCACCAGCAGAGATTTTGCAGGGGGCGGTACGCAGTATTTT. Amino acids: CATSRDFAGGGTQYF.

This clonotype was counted between two and nine times. The chain couples TRBV4-1 to TRBJ1-1, with unresolved D. The germline V gene encodes CDR1 MGHRA and CDR2 YSYEKL. Trimming took 4 bases from V and 0 from J, leaving 9 bases between them. The length of the CDR3 is 14 residues. This CDR3 is CASSPAEMNTEAFF. In DNA, the CDR3 is TGCGCCAGCAGCCCTGCAGAAATGAACACTGAAGCTTTCTTT.

The chain has TRBV24-1 and TRBJ2-1; no definite D call. This CDR3 region has 12 residues. From germline, CDR1 is KGHDR and CDR2 SFDVKD. V was cut by 2 bases and J by 10 bases, with 8 bases left in between. CDR3 region: CATSDSLGEQFF. The CDR3 DNA is TGTGCCACCAGTGATTCCCTCGGGGAGCAGTTCTTC.

The chain has TRBV29-1 and TRBJ1-1; D is unresolved. The V and J ends lost 6 bases and 6 bases respectively, with 11 bases between them. Germline CDR1 and CDR2: SQVTM and ANQGSEA. This CDR3 is built from 11 residues. For the CDR3, the DNA is TGCAGCGTCCGGGGAGGGTCTGAAGCTTTCTTT. Its protein product is CSVRGGSEAFF.

This clonotype was observed a handful of times. V gene TRBV5-4 combines with J gene TRBJ2-5; 8 bases match TRBD2. Germline CDR1 SGHNT, CDR2 YYREEE (reference sequence). This CDR3 spans 15 amino acids. Trimming removed 4 bases from V and 5 bases from J; junction bases left unmatched: 10. CDR3 sequence (DNA): TGTGCCAGCAGCCTACGGGCGGGAGGACGGGAGACCCAGTACTTC. Translation: CASSLRAGGRETQYF.

CDR3 sequence (DNA): TGTGCCAGCTCATCCCCGGGGACACATGAAGCTTTCTTT. Its protein product is CASSSPGTHEAFF. The V call is TRBV18, the J call TRBJ1-1; tentatively, D is TRBD1 (6 bases). Trimming removed 5 bases from V and 7 bases from J, with 14 bases in between. This CDR3 contains 13 residues. Per germline, CDR1 KGHSH and CDR2 LQKENI.

V and J are TRBV27 and TRBJ2-7; 10 positions match TRBD2. CDR3 length: 12 residues. CDR1 is MNHEY and CDR2 is SMNVEV in the germline V gene (reference sequence). The V segment lost 7 bases and the J segment 4 bases; nucleotides outside the gene matches: 1. DNA of the CDR3: TGTGCCAGCACTAGCGGGAGTTACGAGCAGTACTTC. Its protein product is CASTSGSYEQYF.

This clonotype was seen only a few times. The chain recombines TRBV5-1 with TRBJ2-5; 8 bases are a match to TRBD2. The CDR3 is 14 amino acids. V lost 2 bases to trimming and J lost 3 bases; unmatched junction nucleotides: 3. Germline CDR1 is SGHRS and CDR2 is YFSETQ. The CDR3 nucleotides read TGCGCCAGCAGCTTCCTCGGGGGGGAAGAGACCCAGTACTTC. This gives the protein CASSFLGGEETQYF.

This clonotype was detected many times. The rearrangement joins TRBV7-3 to TRBJ1-2, with D possibly matching TRBD1 (5 bases). Trimming removed 3 bases from V and 8 bases from J, with 16 bases in between. Germline V gene data show CDR1 as SGHTA and CDR2 as FQGTGA. This CDR3 spans 14 amino acids. DNA of the CDR3: TGTGCCAGCAGCTTTGGTCCTGGGACGGAGGGCTACACCTTC. It codes for CASSFGPGTEGYTF.

The genes are TRBV24-1 and TRBJ2-5; no clear D. Trimming left V 3 bases short and J 6 bases short, with 10 bases between. Germline CDR1 reads KGHDR; CDR2 reads SFDVKD. The CDR3 covers 13 residues. CDR3 amino acids: CATSDSKRQTQYF. CDR3 sequence (DNA): TGTGCCACCAGTGATAGTAAACGTCAGACCCAGTACTTC.

The CDR3 coding sequence is TGTGCCAGCAGCTCACAGGGGTGGGGGACCCAGTACTTC. Protein sequence: CASSSQGWGTQYF. This chain connects TRBV7-3 to TRBJ2-5; the match to TRBD1 covers 7 bases. The junction had 6 bases not matched to a gene; V was cut back by 4 bases and J by 7 bases. From germline, CDR1 is SGHTA and CDR2 FQGTGA. The CDR3 consists of 13 residues.

The gene calls are TRBV7-9 and TRBJ1-1; 8 bases are shared with TRBD1. With V trimmed by 5 bases and J by 5 bases, 16 bases remained unmatched. CDR3 length: 17 amino acids. Germline V CDR1 and CDR2: SEHNR, FQNEAQ (reference sequence). CDR3 DNA sequence: TGTGCCAGCAGCACAGTCCCGGGACAGGCCCCAATGACTGAAGCTTTCTTT. It translates to CASSTVPGQAPMTEAFF.

This clonotype was detected a few times. The rearrangement joins TRBV5-1 to TRBJ2-1; 10 bases line up with TRBD2. Germline-derived CDR1 and CDR2 are SGHRS and YFSETQ. Trimming at V came to 4 bases and at J to 7 bases, leaving 8 bases not matched to a gene. The CDR3 is 15 amino acids. The DNA of the CDR3 is TGCGCCAGCAGCAGAGCGGGGGGGCCTTGGAATGAGCAGTTCTTC. Its translation: CASSRAGGPWNEQFF.

This clonotype was seen only a few times. This chain uses TRBV28 with TRBJ2-7; 16 bases align to TRBD2. J was trimmed by 0 bases and V by 5 bases; bases with no gene match: 7. The CDR3 extends over 18 amino acids. Per the germline V gene, CDR1 is MDHEN and CDR2 is SYDVKM. The CDR3 DNA follows: TGTGCCAGCAGTCCGCAGGGACTAGCGGGAGGGTCCTCCTACGAGCAGTACTTC. This sequence encodes CASSPQGLAGGSSYEQYF.

The chain has TRBV18 and TRBJ1-1; unclear D gene. The CDR3 is 13 residues long. Germline-derived CDR1 and CDR2 are KGHSH and LQKENI. The ends were cut back, 3 bases at V and 1 base at J, with 6 bases in the middle. CDR3 protein: CASSPQQNTEAFF. Here the CDR3 DNA reads TGTGCCAGCTCACCTCAGCAGAACACTGAAGCTTTCTTT.

This clonotype occurred a few times. The chain joins TRBV12-3 or TRBV12-4 to TRBJ1-6; 10 bases map to TRBD1. V gave up 5 bases and J gave up 0 bases; unmatched junction bases: 4. This CDR3 comprises 17 residues. The CDR3 sequence: CASSAGQGSSYNSPLHF. CDR3 nucleotides: TGTGCCAGCAGTGCGGGACAGGGGAGCTCCTATAATTCACCCCTCCACTTT.

Of note for this clonotype: One end of the junction does not line up with germline, which may come from a read error. This chain connects TRBV3-1 to TRBJ2-7; no reliable D call. The CDR3 loop spans 12 amino acids. The V gene's germline CDR1 is LGHDT and CDR2 YNNKEL (reference sequence). The CDR3 region is CASSQLDGTHHF. CDR3 in DNA: TGTGCCAGCAGCCAGTTGGACGGAACACACCATTTC.

This clonotype was observed a handful of times. V and J are TRBV4-3 and TRBJ1-1; tentatively, D is TRBD1 (5 bases). V dropped 0 bases and J dropped 4 bases, with 12 bases sitting between them. The CDR3 spans 15 residues. The germline CDR1 and CDR2 sequences are LGHNA and YSLEER. CDR3 region: CASSQDGRVATEAFF. In DNA, the CDR3 is TGCGCCAGCAGCCAAGATGGCAGGGTGGCCACTGAAGCTTTCTTT.

This clonotype was seen many times. The V and J genes are TRBV3-1 and TRBJ2-5; D remains unclear. The V end was cut by 0 bases, the J end by 4 bases, with 0 bases between. The CDR3 loop spans 11 amino acids. From germline, CDR1 is LGHDT and CDR2 YNNKEL (reference sequence). The CDR3 DNA follows: TGTGCCAGCAGCCAAGAAGAGACCCAGTACTTC. Protein: CASSQEETQYF.

The rearrangement uses TRBV5-1 and TRBJ2-3, with 8 bases fitting TRBD2. This CDR3 is built from 15 residues. CDR1 SGHRS and CDR2 YFSETQ come from the germline V gene. The ends lost 2 bases at V and 5 bases at J; junction bases unmatched: 7. CDR3 sequence: CASSLVSGGRDTQYF. Here the CDR3 DNA reads TGCGCCAGCAGCTTAGTTTCGGGGGGGCGAGATACGCAGTATTTT. The entire variable domain, with the rest obtained from reference TRBV5-1 and TRBJ2-3, is as follows: KAGVTQTPRYLIKTRGQQVTLSCSPISGHRSVSWYQQTPGQGLQFLFEYFSETQRNKGNFPGRFSGRQFSNSRSEMNVSTLELGDSALYLCASSLVSGGRDTQYFGPGTRLTVL.

The V call is TRBV12-3 or TRBV12-4, the J call TRBJ2-3; TRBD1 matches 8 bases. The CDR3 is 14 amino acids. V trimming: 5 bases; J trimming: 6 bases; junction bases outside the gene matches: 7. The CDR3 coding sequence is TGTGCCAGCAGTGACGGACAGGGCGGCGATACGCAGTATTTT. Translating it yields CASSDGQGGDTQYF.

This clonotype was recorded a few times. The chain couples TRBV7-9 to TRBJ2-7; D uncertain. Germline V CDR1 and CDR2: SEHNR, FQNEAQ (reference sequence). With 4 bases removed from V and 2 bases from J, the gap between germline ends came to 24 bases. The CDR3 has 18 amino acids. The CDR3 coding sequence is TGTGCCAGCAGCTACCCGGGCTTTGGCTTAACGGTACCCTACGAGCAGTACTTC. It codes for CASSYPGFGLTVPYEQYF. The whole variable domain, filled in from reference TRBV7-9 and TRBJ2-7, reads DTGVSQNPRHKITKRGQNVTFRCDPISEHNRLYWYRQTLGQGPEFLTYFQNEAQLEKSRLLSDRFSAERPKGSFSTLEIQRTEQGDSAMYLCASSYPGFGLTVPYEQYFGPGTRLTVT.

This clonotype showed up just a few times. This sequence joins TRBV7-9 and TRBJ1-2, with D unclear. The CDR3 length is 14 residues. Trimming stripped 1 base from V and 2 bases from J, with 8 bases between. The V gene's germline CDR1 is SEHNR and CDR2 FQNEAQ (reference sequence). CDR3 DNA sequence: TGTGCCAGCAGCTTAGGGGCGGGAAACTATGGCTACACCTTC. Amino acids: CASSLGAGNYGYTF.

CDR3 sequence (DNA): TGTGCCAGCAGCTTAGTAGCGGGAGCGTTAGATACGCAGTATTTT. Translating it yields CASSLVAGALDTQYF. This chain connects TRBV7-3 to TRBJ2-3; 9 bases agree with TRBD2. The V gene end was trimmed by 2 bases and the J gene end by 5 bases; junction bases not matched to a gene: 5. This CDR3 spans 15 amino acids. Germline V gene data show CDR1 as SGHTA and CDR2 as FQGTGA.

Here the CDR3 DNA reads TGTGCCGGAAGACAGGAGATCTCCTACGAGCAGTACTTC. Translated: CAGRQEISYEQYF. This chain links TRBV2 with TRBJ2-7; TRBD1 might be the D (6 bases). The CDR3 is made up of 13 amino acids. Germline values: CDR1 SNHLY, CDR2 FYNNEI. Trimming cost V 11 bases and J 0 bases, with 14 bases left between them.

The rearrangement joins TRBV7-9 to TRBJ1-2; 9 bases map to TRBD1. CDR3 length: 12 amino acids. V trimming: 1 base; J trimming: 10 bases; junction bases outside the gene matches: 1. In germline, CDR1 is SEHNR, CDR2 FQNEAQ (reference sequence). This CDR3 is CASSLGDRDYTF. The CDR3 DNA reads as TGTGCCAGCAGCTTAGGGGACAGGGACTACACCTTC.

V gene TRBV21-1 combines with J gene TRBJ2-1; TRBD2, the D gene given by the table, was not confirmed from the DNA. TRBV21-1 is a documented pseudogene. CDR3 length: 14 amino acids. CDR3 sequence: CASRYGSGKNEQFF. The CDR3 region has the DNA TGTGCCAGCCGGTATGGGAGCGGAAAAAATGAGCAGTTCTTC.

This clonotype showed up just a few times. The rearrangement joins TRBV2 to TRBJ2-5; 7 bases map to TRBD1. Germline loops: CDR1 SNHLY, CDR2 FYNNEI. After removal of 5 bases from V and 1 base from J, the junction contained 10 bases not matched to a gene. The CDR3 loop spans 16 amino acids. The CDR3, as DNA: TGTGCCAGCAGTCCGGGACAGAGGACCGTCCAAGAGACCCAGTACTTC. This encodes CASSPGQRTVQETQYF.

The CDR3, as DNA: TGTGCCAGCAGCTTAGCGGCAGCGAACACGGGCGCCGGGGAGCTGTTTTTT. Amino acids: CASSLAAANTGAGELFF. This chain links TRBV7-2 with TRBJ2-2; D remains unclear. The CDR3 runs to 17 residues. Germline lookup yields CDR1 SGHTA and CDR2 FQGNSA. Trimming pared 0 bases from V and 6 bases from J, leaving 17 bases between.

V gene TRBV6-2 or TRBV6-3 combines with J gene TRBJ1-1; a possible D gene is TRBD1 (5 bases). CDR1 and CDR2 from the germline V gene are MNHEY and SVGEGT. The CDR3 has 15 amino acids. V gave up 0 bases and J gave up 0 bases, with 8 bases separating them. The DNA of the CDR3 is TGTGCCAGCAGTTACTCGGTACAGGTGAACACTGAAGCTTTCTTT. Translation gives CASSYSVQVNTEAFF.